This T cell receptor (beta chain) was captured by sequencing in a study of human T cells and chemical hapten exposure. Individual cDNA molecules received unique molecular identifiers in the library. TCRdb re-analysed the RACE reads in MiXCR, keeping a single row per CDR3 protein. The repertoire has around 250,000 distinct CDR3 sequences, 7.5% to 9% of them found once; the top ten carry 2.3%. Germline V gene sequence: CDR1 SGHTA, CDR2 FQGNSA. This CDR3 region has 18 residues. The J segment lost 1 base and the V segment lost 1 base, leaving 10 bases of the junction unmatched. Time point indicated: pre-sensitization, week 0. Treatment given: therapeutic diphenylcyclopropenone sensitization with weekly scalp DPC. Ahead of each patch test application, blood was drawn.

This sample comprised whole blood, obtained in connection with sensitization to the hapten diphenylcyclopropenone (DPC). The rearrangement joins TRBV7-2 to TRBJ2-5; TRBD2 agrees at 9 bases. This TCR derives from a middle-aged woman with alopecia areata. Some clones in this sample may be carry-over from other donors' samples. DNA for the CDR3: TGTGCCAGCAGCTTAGTGAGCTCGGGCGGGAGGGTCCAAGAGACCCAGTACTTC. Its protein is CASSLVSSGGRVQETQYF.